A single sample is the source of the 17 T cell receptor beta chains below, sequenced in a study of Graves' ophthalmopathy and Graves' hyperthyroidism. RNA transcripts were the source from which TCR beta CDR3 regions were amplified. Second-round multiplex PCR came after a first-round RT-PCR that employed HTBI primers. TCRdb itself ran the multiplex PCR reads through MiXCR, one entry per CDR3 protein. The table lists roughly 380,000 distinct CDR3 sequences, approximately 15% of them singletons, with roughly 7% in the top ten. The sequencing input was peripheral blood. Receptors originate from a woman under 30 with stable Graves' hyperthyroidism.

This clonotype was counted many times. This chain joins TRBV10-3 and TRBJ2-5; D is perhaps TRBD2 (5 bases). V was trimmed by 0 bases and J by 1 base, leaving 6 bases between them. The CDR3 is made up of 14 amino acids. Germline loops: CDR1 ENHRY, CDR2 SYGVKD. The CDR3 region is CAISESRGQETQYF. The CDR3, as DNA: TGTGCCATCAGTGAGTCCCGGGGCCAAGAGACCCAGTACTTC.

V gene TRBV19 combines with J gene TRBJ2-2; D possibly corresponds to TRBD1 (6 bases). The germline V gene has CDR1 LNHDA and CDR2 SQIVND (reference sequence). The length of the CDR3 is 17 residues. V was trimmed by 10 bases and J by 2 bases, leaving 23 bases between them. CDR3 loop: CATGQIQGTSNTGELFF. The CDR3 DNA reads TGTGCCACCGGACAGATACAGGGCACTTCTAACACCGGGGAGCTGTTTTTT.

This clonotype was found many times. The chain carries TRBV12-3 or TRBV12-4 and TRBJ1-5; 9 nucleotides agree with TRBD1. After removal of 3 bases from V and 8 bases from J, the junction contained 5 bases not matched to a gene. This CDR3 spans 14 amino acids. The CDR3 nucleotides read TGTGCCAGCAGTTTTAACAGGGGGCGGGAGCCCCAGCATTTT. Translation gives CASSFNRGREPQHF.

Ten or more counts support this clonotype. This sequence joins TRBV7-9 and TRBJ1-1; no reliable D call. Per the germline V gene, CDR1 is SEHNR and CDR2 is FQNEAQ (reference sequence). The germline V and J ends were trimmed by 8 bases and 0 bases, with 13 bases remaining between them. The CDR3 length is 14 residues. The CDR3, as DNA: TGTGCCAGCGGAAGGGAAACCATGAACACTGAAGCTTTCTTT. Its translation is CASGRETMNTEAFF.

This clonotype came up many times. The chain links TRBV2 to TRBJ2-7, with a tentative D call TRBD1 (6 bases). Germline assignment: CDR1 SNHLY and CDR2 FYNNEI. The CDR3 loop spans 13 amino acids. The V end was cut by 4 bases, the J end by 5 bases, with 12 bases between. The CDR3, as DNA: TGTGCCAGCAGTGGGAACAGGGACAACGAGCAGTACTTC. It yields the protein CASSGNRDNEQYF. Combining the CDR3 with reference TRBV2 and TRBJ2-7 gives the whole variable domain EPEVTQTPSHQVTQMGQEVILRCVPISNHLYFYWYRQILGQKVEFLVSFYNNEISEKSEIFDDQFSVERPDGSNFTLKIRSTKLEDSAMYFCASSGNRDNEQYFGPGTRLTVT.

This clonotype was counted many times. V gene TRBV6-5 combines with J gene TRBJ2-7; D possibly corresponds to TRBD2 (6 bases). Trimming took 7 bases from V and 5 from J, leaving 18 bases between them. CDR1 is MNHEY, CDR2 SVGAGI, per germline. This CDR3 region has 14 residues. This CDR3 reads CASTWGDLPDEQYF. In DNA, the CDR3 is TGTGCCAGCACTTGGGGGGATCTCCCTGACGAGCAGTACTTC.

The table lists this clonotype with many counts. For the CDR3, the DNA is TGTGCCAGCAGCTCGCCGACCCTGACAGGGAATTCACCCCTCCACTTT. Amino acids: CASSSPTLTGNSPLHF. The V gene is TRBV7-6, the J gene TRBJ1-6, with 7 bases matching TRBD1. J was trimmed by 7 bases and V by 4 bases; bases with no gene match: 10. This CDR3 contains 16 residues. The germline V gene has CDR1 SGHVS and CDR2 FNYEAQ.

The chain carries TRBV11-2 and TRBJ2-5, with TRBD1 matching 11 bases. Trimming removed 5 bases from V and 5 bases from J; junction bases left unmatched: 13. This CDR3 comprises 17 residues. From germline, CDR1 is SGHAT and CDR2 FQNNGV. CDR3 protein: CASSTGQGAVLTETQYF. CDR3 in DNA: TGTGCCAGCAGCACCGGACAGGGGGCAGTGTTGACGGAGACCCAGTACTTC.

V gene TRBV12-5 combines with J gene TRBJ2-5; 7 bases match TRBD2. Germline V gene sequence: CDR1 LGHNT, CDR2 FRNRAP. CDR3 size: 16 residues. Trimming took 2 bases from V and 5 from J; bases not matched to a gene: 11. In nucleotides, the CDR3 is TGTGCTAGTGGTTTGTGGCCTAGCGGCCTGCAGGAGACCCAGTACTTC. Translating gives CASGLWPSGLQETQYF.

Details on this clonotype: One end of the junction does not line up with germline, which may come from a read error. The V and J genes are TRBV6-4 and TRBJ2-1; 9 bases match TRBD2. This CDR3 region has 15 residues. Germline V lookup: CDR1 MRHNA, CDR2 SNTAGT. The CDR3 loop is CSSSEEAGGRNEQFF. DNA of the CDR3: TGTTCCAGCAGTGAAGAGGCGGGGGGGCGTAATGAGCAGTTCTTC.

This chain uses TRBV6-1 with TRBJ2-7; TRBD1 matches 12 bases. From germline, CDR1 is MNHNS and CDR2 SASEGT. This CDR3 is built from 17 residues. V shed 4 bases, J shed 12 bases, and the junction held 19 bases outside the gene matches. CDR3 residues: CASSAHAGTGGVRSAYF. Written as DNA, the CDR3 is TGTGCCAGCAGTGCCCACGCCGGGACAGGGGGCGTCCGCAGCGCGTACTTC.

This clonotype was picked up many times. Here the CDR3 DNA reads TGTGCCAGTAGTACGGTGGGCTCCCAAGAGACCCAGTACTTC. Protein product: CASSTVGSQETQYF. J is TRBJ2-5 and V is TRBV19, with D hard to call. This CDR3 is built from 14 residues. Germline V gene sequence: CDR1 LNHDA, CDR2 SQIVND (reference sequence). V gave up 4 bases and J gave up 1 base, with 10 bases separating them.

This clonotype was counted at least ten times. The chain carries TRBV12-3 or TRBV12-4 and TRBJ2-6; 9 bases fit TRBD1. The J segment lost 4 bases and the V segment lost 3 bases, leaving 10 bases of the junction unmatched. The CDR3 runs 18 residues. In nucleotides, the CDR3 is TGTGCCAGCAGTTTTCATGGGGACAGGGTTTCCGGGGCCAACGTCCTGACTTTC. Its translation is CASSFHGDRVSGANVLTF.

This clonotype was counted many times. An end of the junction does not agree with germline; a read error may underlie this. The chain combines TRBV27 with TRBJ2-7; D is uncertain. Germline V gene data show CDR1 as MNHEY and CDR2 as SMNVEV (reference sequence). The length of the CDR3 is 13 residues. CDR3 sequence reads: CASGFPSPYEQYF. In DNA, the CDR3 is TGTGCCAGCGGTTTCCCGAGCCCCTACGAGCAGTACTTC.

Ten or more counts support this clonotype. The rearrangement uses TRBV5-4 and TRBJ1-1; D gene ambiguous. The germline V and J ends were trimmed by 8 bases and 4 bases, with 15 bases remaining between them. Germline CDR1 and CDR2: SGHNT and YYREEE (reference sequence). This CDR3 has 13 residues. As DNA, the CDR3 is TGTGCCAGGAGTAGGGTACCGGGCACTGAAGCTTTCTTT. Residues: CARSRVPGTEAFF. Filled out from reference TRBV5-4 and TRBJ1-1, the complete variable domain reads ETGVTQSPTHLIKTRGQQVTLRCSSQSGHNTVSWYQQALGQGPQFIFQYYREEENGRGNFPPRFSGLQFPNYSSELNVNALELDDSALYLCARSRVPGTEAFFGQGTRLTVV.

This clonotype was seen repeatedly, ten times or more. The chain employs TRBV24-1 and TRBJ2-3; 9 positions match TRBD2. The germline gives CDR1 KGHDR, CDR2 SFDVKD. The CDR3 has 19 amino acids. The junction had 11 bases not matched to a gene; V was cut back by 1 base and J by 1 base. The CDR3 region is CATSDFRRGGRRGTDTQYF. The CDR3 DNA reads TGTGCCACCAGTGATTTCCGGCGGGGGGGCCGTCGTGGCACAGATACGCAGTATTTT.

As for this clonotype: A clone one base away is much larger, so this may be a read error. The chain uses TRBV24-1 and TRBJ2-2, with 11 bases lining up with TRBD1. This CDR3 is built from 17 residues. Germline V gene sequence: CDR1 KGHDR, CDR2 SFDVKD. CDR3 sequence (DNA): TGTGCCACCAGTGACCCCGGGACAGGGGGTCGGACCGGGGATCTGTTTTTT. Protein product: CATSDPGTGGRTGDLFF.